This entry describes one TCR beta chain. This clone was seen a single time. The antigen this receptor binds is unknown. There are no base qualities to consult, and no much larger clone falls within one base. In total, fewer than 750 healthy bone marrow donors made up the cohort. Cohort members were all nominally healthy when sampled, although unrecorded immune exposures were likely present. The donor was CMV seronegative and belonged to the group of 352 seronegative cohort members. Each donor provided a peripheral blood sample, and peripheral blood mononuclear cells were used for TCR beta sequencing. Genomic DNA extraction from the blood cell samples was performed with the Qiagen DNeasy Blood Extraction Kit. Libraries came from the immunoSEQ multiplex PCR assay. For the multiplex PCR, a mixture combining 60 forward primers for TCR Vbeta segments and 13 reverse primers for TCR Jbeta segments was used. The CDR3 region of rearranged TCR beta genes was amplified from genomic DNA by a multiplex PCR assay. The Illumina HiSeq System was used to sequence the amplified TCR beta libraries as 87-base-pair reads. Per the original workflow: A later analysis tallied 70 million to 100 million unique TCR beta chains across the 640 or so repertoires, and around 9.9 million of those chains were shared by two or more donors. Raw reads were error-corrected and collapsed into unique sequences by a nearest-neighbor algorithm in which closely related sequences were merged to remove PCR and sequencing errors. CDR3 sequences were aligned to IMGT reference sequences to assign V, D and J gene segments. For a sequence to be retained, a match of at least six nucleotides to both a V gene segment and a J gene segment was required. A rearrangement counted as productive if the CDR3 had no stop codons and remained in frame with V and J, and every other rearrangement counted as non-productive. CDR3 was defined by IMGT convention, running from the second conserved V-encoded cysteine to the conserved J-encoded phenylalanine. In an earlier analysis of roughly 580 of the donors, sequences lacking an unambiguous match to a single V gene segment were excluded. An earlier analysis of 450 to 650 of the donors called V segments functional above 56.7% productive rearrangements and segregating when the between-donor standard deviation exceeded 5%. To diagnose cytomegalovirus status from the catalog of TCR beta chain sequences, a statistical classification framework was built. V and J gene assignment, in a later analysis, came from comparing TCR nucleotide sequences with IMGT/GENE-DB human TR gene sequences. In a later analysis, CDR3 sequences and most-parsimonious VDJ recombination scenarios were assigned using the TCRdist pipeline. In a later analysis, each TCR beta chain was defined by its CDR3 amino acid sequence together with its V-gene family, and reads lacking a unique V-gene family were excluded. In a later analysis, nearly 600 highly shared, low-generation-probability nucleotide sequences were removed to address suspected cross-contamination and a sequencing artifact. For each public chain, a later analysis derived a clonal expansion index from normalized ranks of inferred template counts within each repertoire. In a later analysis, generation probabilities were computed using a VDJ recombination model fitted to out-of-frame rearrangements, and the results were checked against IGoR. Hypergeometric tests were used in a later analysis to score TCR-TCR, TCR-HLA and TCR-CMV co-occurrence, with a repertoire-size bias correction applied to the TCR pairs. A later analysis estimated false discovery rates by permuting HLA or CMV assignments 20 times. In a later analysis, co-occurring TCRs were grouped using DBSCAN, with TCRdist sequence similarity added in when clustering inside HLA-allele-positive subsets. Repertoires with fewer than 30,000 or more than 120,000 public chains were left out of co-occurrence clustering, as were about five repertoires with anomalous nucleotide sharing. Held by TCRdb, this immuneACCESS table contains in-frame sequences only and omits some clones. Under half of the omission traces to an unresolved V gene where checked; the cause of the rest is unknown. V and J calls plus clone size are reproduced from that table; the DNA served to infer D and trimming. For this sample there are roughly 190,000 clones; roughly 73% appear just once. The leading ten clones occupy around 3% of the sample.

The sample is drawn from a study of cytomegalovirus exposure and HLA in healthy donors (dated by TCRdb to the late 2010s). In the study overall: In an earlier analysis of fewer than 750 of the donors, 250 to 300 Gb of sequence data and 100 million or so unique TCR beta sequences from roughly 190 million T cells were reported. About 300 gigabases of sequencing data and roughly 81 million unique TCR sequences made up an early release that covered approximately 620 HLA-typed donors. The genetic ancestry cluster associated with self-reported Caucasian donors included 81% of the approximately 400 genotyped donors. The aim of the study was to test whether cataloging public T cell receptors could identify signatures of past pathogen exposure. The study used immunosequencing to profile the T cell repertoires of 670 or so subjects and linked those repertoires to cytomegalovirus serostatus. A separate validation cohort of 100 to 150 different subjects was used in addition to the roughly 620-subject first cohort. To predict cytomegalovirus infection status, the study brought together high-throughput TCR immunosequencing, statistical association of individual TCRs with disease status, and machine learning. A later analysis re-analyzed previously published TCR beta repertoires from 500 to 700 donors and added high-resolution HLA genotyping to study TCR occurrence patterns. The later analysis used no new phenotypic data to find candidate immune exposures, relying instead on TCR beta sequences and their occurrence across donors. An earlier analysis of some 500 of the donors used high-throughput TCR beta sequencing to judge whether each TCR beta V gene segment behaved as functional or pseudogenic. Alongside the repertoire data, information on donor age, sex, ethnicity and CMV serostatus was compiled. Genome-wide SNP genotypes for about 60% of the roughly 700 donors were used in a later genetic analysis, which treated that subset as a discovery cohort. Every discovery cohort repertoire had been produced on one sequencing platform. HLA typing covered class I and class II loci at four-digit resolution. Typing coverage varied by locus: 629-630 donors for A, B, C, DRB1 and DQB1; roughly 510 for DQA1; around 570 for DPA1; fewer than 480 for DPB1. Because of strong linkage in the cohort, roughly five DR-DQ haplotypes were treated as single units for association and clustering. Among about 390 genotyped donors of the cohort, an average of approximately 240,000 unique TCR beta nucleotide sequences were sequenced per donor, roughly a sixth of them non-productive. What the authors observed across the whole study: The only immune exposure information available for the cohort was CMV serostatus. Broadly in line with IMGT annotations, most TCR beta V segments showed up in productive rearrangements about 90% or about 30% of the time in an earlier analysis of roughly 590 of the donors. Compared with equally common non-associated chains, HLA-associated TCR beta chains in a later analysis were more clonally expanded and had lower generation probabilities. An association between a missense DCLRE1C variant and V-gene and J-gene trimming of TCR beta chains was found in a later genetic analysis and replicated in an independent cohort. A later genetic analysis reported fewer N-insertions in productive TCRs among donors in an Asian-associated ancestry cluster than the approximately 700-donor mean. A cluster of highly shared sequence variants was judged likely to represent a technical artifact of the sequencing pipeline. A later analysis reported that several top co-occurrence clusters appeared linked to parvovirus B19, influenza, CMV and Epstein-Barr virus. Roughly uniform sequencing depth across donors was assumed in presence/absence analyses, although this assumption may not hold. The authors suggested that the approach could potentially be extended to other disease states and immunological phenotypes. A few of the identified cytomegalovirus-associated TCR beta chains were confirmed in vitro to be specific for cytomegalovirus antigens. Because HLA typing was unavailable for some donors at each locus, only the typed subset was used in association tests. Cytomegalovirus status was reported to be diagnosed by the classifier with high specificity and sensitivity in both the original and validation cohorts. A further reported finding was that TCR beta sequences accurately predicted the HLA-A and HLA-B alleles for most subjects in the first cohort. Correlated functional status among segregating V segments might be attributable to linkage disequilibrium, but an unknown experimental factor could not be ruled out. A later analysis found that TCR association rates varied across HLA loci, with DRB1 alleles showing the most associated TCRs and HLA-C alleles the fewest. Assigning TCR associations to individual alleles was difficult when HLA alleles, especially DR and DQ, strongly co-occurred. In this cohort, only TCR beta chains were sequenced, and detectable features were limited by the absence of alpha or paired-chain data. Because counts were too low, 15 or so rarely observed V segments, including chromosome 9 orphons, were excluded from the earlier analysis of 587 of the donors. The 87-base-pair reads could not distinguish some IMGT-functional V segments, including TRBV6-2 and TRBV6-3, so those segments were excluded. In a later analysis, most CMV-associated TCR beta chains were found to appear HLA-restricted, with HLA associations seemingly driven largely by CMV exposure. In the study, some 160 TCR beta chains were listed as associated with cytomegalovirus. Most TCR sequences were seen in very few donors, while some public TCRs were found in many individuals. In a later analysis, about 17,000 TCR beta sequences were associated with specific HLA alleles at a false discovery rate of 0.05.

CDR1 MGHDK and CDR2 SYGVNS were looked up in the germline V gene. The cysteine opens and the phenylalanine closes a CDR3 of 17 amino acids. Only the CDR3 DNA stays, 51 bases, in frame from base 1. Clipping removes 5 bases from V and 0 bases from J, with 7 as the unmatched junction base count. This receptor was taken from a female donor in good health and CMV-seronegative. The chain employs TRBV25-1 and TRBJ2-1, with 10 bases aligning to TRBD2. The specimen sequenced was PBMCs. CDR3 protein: CASSPPASGGSYNEQFF. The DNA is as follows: TGTGCCAGCAGTCCCCCCGCTAGCGGGGGCTCCTACAATGAGCAGTTCTTC.